The present T cell receptor (beta chain) was sequenced within a study of beta chain features in type 1 diabetes. Concerning this clone itself: No antigen is known for it.

Expressed TCRB transcripts were sequenced after all isolated RNA was converted to cDNA. Repertoires were generated with immunoSEQ multiplex PCR, while TCRdb's copy carries only in-frame clones and drops some. Among about 930,000 clones listed, roughly 15% were seen once. Study-wide points: A moderate, significant TCRB CDR3 shortening appeared in type 1 diabetes across four CD4+ subsets.

The germline V and J ends were trimmed by 0 bases and 7 bases, with 5 bases remaining between them. The CDR3 runs to 12 residues. From germline, CDR1 is SGHNT and CDR2 YENEEA. The genes are TRBV11-3 and TRBJ2-3, with unresolved D. Sequencing used naive CD4+ T cells from blood. The receptor was isolated from a woman under 30 in good health. The CDR3 coding sequence is TGTGCCAGCAGCTTAGATGGGAATACGCAGTATTTT. Encoded protein: CASSLDGNTQYF.